This TCR beta chain derives from a study of OX40 agonist ivuxolimab in advanced cancers. Study-level information: Patients were infused with ivuxolimab every 2 weeks at 0.01 to 10 mg/kg.

Autoimmune disease history or systemic immunosuppression led to patient exclusion. Study-wide results and limits: Patients who responded partially at 0.1-3.0 mg/kg showed clonal expansion ranking among the lowest.

CDR3 length equals 16 residues. CDR1 and CDR2 from the germline V gene are MNHEY and SVGAGI. V lost 4 bases and J lost 13, with 26 bases in between. Repertoires were generated with immunoSEQ multiplex PCR, while TCRdb's copy carries only in-frame clones and drops some. This table holds over 100,000 clones, 75% to 95% found once. Worth noting for this clone: The target antigen is unknown.

The specimen was CD4+ or CD8+ T cells sorted from blood, collected in a trial of the OX40 agonist ivuxolimab. The gene calls are TRBV6-5 and TRBJ2-1; perhaps TRBD2 as D (6 bases). This TCR derives from an adult with an advanced solid tumor such as melanoma, head and neck, liver or kidney cancer. The CDR3 spells CASSSDPGLILRYQFF. The CDR3 nucleotides read TGTGCCAGCAGTTCAGATCCGGGACTGATCCTTCGTTATCAGTTCTTC.